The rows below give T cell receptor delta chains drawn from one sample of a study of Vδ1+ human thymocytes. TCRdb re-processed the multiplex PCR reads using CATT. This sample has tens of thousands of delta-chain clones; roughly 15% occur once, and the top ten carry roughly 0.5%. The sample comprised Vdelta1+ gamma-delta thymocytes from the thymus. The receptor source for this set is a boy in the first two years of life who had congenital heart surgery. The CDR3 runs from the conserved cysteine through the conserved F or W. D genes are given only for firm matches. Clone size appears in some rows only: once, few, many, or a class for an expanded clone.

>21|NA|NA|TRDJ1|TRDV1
TGTGCTCTCACCAGTGGTTTCTTCCCCCCTACGGAGGGATCCGAATCCGATAAACTCATCTTT
CALTSGFFPPTEGSESDKLIF
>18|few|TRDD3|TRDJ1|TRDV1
TGTGCTCTTGGGGGCCCCCCTTTCCAACATGGGGATAGGGGGAAACTCATCTTT
CALGGPPFQHGDRGKLIF
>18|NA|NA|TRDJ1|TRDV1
TGTGCTCTTGGGGACGGTCCTCTCGGGTCCCGGGACACCAATAAACTCATCTTT
CALGDGPLGSRDTNKLIF
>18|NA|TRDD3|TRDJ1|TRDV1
TGTGCTCTTGGGGACGGCCCAGTACTGGGGGATAGAACCGATAAACTCATCTTT
CALGDGPVLGDRTDKLIF
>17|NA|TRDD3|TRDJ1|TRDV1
TGTGCTCTTGGGAAAGGGAGGGGGATCGACATTGCCGATAAACTCATCTTT
CALGKGRGIDIADKLIF
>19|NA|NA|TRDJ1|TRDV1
TGTGCTCTTGGGGAAACTGGGTACGGCTACTCAGGGTACACCGATAAACTCATCTTT
CALGETGYGYSGYTDKLIF
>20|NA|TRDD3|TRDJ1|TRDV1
TGTGCTCTTGGGGAAATGCCCCCTGTTTCCATTGGGGGATACACCGATAAACTCATCTTT
CALGEMPPVSIGGYTDKLIF
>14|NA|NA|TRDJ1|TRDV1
TGTGCTCTTGGGGAACTCGGGTACACCGATAAACTCATCTTT
CALGELGYTDKLIF
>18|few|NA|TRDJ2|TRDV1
TGTGCTCTTGGTAGGGCCTCGGGGATGGGGACTTTGACAGCACAACTCTTCTTT
CALGRASGMGTLTAQLFF
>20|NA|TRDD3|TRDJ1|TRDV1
TGTGCTCTTGGGGAAGAAGGGATAGCCCCACTACTGGGGGACACCGATAAACTCATCTTT
CALGEEGIAPLLGDTDKLIF
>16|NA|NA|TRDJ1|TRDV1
TGTGCTCTTGGGGAACCCCTCTCCATAGACACCGATAAACTCATCTTT
CALGEPLSIDTDKLIF
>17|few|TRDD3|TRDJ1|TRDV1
TGTGCTCTTGGGGAACTTCCCTACTGGGGCTACACCGATAAACTCATCTTT
CALGELPYWGYTDKLIF
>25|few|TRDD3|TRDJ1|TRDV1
TGTGCTCTTGGGGAAGGGTTCAGGAGGCTTCCTACGTTAGGACTGGGGGATACGAATTCGCTCCAACTCATCTTT
CALGEGFRRLPTLGLGDTNSLQLIF
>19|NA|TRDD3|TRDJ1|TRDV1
TGTGCTCTTGGGGAACAAGCTTTGAAGGGGGATCCGTACACCGATAAACTCATCTTT
CALGEQALKGDPYTDKLIF
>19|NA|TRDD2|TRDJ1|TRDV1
TGTGCTCTTGGGGAAGGGGCCTTCCTACGGCCGGAGAAGGCTGATAAACTCATCTTT
CALGEGAFLRPEKADKLIF
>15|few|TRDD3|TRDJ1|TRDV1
TGTGCTCTTGGGGAAGTGGTGGGGGATACAAGAAGACTCATCTTT
CALGEVVGDTRRLIF